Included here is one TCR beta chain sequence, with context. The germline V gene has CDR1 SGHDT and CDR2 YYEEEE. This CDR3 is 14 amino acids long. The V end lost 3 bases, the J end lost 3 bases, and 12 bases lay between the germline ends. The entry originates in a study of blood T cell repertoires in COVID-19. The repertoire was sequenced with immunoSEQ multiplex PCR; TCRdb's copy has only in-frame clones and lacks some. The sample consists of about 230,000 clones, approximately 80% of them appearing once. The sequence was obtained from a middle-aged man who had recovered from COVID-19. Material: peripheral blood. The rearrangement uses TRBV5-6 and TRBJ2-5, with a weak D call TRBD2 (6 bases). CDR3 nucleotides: TGTGCCAGCAGCTCGTTGGGGGGAGAAGAGACCCAGTACTTC. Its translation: CASSSLGGEETQYF.